This TCR beta chain was retrieved from a study of blood T cell repertoires in COVID-19. Study-level background: Samples came from the United States, Italy and Spain, spanning acute and convalescent COVID-19.

The CDR3 is 15 amino acids. V shed 1 base and J 3 bases; nucleotides not matched to a gene: 3. CDR1 is KGHSH and CDR2 is LQKENI in the germline V gene. Data came from immunoSEQ multiplex PCR; TCRdb stores just in-frame clones and leaves some out. Of 100,000 to 150,000 clones in the sample, around 81% were seen once. On this clone: This sample also contains other DNA sequences that code for the same CDR3.

Patients from Seattle were sampled longitudinally, starting during active infection. The chain joins TRBV18 to TRBJ2-7; 10 bases are shared with TRBD1. The sequenced sample was peripheral blood. The source of this sequence is a man younger than 40 with COVID-19, enrolled during active disease. The CDR3 DNA sequence: TGTGCCAGCTCACCACGGGACAGGGGATACTACGAGCAGTACTTC. It is translated as CASSPRDRGYYEQYF.